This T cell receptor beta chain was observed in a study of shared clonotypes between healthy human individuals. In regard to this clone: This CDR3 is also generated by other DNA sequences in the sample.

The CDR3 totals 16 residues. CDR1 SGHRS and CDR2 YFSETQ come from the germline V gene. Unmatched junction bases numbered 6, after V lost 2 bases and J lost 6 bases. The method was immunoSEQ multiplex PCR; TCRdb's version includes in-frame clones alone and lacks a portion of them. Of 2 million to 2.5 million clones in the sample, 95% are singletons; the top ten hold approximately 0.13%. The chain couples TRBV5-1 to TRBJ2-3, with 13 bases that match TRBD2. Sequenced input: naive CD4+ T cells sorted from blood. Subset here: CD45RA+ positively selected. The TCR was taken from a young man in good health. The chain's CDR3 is CASSLGGTSGTDTQYF. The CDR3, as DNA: TGCGCCAGCAGCTTAGGCGGGACTAGCGGGACGGATACGCAGTATTTT.